The rows below give T cell receptor beta chains drawn from one sample of a study of blood T cell repertoires in COVID-19. The protocol was immunoSEQ multiplex PCR, while the TCRdb copy is restricted to in-frame clones and leaves out a portion. The table lists 150,000 to 200,000 clones, 80% to 90% of them singletons. The specimen sequenced was peripheral blood. These TCRs come from a human donor with active or convalescent COVID-19. The donor label of this sample is uncertain. Both conserved end residues are part of each CDR3. A D gene is named only where the DNA matches it firmly. Size values are once, few and many counts, or a class for expanded clones, and some rows have none.

CDR3 DNA	CDR3 protein	clone size	V gene	D gene	J gene
TGTGCCAGCAGCACCAAGACAGGCCTCTCTGGAAACACCATATATTTT	CASSTKTGLSGNTIYF	-	TRBV5-5	-	TRBJ1-3
TGTGCCAGCAGTTGGGGGGGCCGAGAGACCCAGTACTTC	CASSWGGRETQYF	-	TRBV27	-	TRBJ2-5
TGTGCCAGCAGTGATCACCGGGGGGCGGGCCAAAAACTGTTTTTT	CASSDHRGAGQKLFF	-	TRBV2	-	TRBJ1-4
TGTGCCAGCTCACCACGGGGAGCGAGCAATCAGCCCCAGCATTTT	CASSPRGASNQPQHF	-	TRBV18	-	TRBJ1-5
TGCGCCAGCAGCTTTTCTCTTCCTGCCGGGGAGCTGTTTTTT	CASSFSLPAGELFF	-	TRBV5-1	-	TRBJ2-2
TGTGCCAGCAGCTTAGATCCCCGGACAGCGAACACCGGGGAGCTGTTTTTT	CASSLDPRTANTGELFF	-	TRBV11-3	-	TRBJ2-2
TGCGCCAGCAGCTTGCAGGGGGGCCAAGATACGCAGTATTTT	CASSLQGGQDTQYF	-	TRBV5-1	-	TRBJ2-3
TGTGCCAGCAGCCAAGGTAGCGGGGGCCGACCTCGGTACTTC	CASSQGSGGRPRYF	-	TRBV3-1/TRBV3-2	TRBD2	TRBJ2-7
TGTGCCGCCTCTAGCGGAAACTACGAGCAGTACTTC	CAASSGNYEQYF	-	TRBV24-1	TRBD2	TRBJ2-7
TGTGCCAGCAGTTCATCACAGGGCTCCAACACTGAAGCTTTCTTT	CASSSSQGSNTEAFF	few	TRBV6-6	-	TRBJ1-1
TGTGCCAGCAGCGCCAATACAGGGATAGGCCTCCCTGACTACGAGCAGTACTTC	CASSANTGIGLPDYEQYF	-	TRBV9	-	TRBJ2-7
TGTGCCACCAGTGATCGGCGACTAGCGGCCCTCACAGATACGCAGTATTTT	CATSDRRLAALTDTQYF	-	TRBV24-1	TRBD2	TRBJ2-3
TGTGCCAGCAGCTTAACCACAACAGATACGCAGTATTTT	CASSLTTTDTQYF	once	TRBV7-2	-	TRBJ2-3
TGTGCCAGCAGCGTTGGCGGGGGGAACACCGGGGAGCTGTTTTTT	CASSVGGGNTGELFF	few	TRBV7-6	TRBD2	TRBJ2-2
TGTGCCAGTGGCACAGGGGTTATTTTACTAGCGGATACCACAGATACGCAGTATTTT	CASGTGVILLADTTDTQYF	-	TRBV28	-	TRBJ2-3
TGTGCCAGCAGCTTAGGCGGGGAGAAGACCCAGTACTTC	CASSLGGEKTQYF	-	TRBV11-3	-	TRBJ2-5
TGTGCCAGCAGTTTACCTAGCTCCTACGAGCAGTACTTC	CASSLPSSYEQYF	-	TRBV28	-	TRBJ2-7
TGCGCCAGCAGCTCACCTCCGGGACTAGCGGGGGAGCTTCTGGATACGCAGTATTTT	CASSSPPGLAGELLDTQYF	-	TRBV5-1	TRBD2	TRBJ2-3
TGTGCCAGCAGCTTAGGGACTAGCGGGTTCAACTCCTACGAGCAGTACTTC	CASSLGTSGFNSYEQYF	-	TRBV7-2	TRBD2	TRBJ2-7
TGCGCCAGCAGCTTGGTTACCAGGGTCGGCGAGCAGTACTTC	CASSLVTRVGEQYF	-	TRBV5-1	-	TRBJ2-7
TGTGCCAGTGGAGTGCCCCGGGACAGGGAACCAACTAATGAAAAACTGTTTTTT	CASGVPRDREPTNEKLFF	-	TRBV19	TRBD1	TRBJ1-4
TGCGCCAGCAGCTTGGCGGGACAGGGTTCAGATACGCAGTATTTT	CASSLAGQGSDTQYF	-	TRBV5-1	TRBD1	TRBJ2-3
TGTGCCAGCAGTGACCCTTCCTACAGCGGCTACACCTTC	CASSDPSYSGYTF	-	TRBV25-1	-	TRBJ1-2
TGCAGCGTAACTCCAGGGGGACTAGCCAAAAACATTCAGTACTTC	CSVTPGGLAKNIQYF	-	TRBV29-1	-	TRBJ2-4
TGTGCCACCAGGGGTACTTACGGAAACACCATATATTTT	CATRGTYGNTIYF	-	TRBV19	-	TRBJ1-3
TGTGCCAGCAGGGGGGGACAGACTTCCTACGAGCAGTACTTC	CASRGGQTSYEQYF	-	TRBV2	-	TRBJ2-7
TGTGCCAGCAGCTTCGGGCAGGGAAGAGAAAAACTGTTTTTT	CASSFGQGREKLFF	-	TRBV7-2	-	TRBJ1-4
TGTGCCAGCAGCTTATTGGGAGGAGCGGAAAAACTGTTTTTT	CASSLLGGAEKLFF	-	TRBV11-2	-	TRBJ1-4
TGTGACAGCAGCTTAGTATTTCGAGACAGGAATAGATACGAGCAGTACTTC	CDSSLVFRDRNRYEQYF	-	TRBV11-2	-	TRBJ2-7
TGCGCCAGCAGCCTTGGACAGGGTAAGAACACTGAAGCTTTCTTT	CASSLGQGKNTEAFF	few	TRBV5-1	TRBD1	TRBJ1-1
TGTGCCTGGAGTCAGCCAGGGGACATGTTTTTT	CAWSQPGDMFF	-	TRBV30	-	TRBJ1-4
TGTGCCAGCAGCTTGGCCGGAGGGGACGAGCAGTACTTC	CASSLAGGDEQYF	-	TRBV5-4	-	TRBJ2-7
TGTGCCAGCCGAGGACAGGGGGCCACCGGGGAGCTGTTTTTT	CASRGQGATGELFF	-	TRBV6-5	TRBD1	TRBJ2-2
TGTGCCAGCAGCCCAACAAGCGGGGGCTACGAGCAGTACTTC	CASSPTSGGYEQYF	-	TRBV7-2	TRBD2	TRBJ2-7
TGTGCCAGCAGGTCTAGCGGGCCCGAAGAGACCCAGTACTTC	CASRSSGPEETQYF	-	TRBV21-1	-	TRBJ2-5
TGCGCCAGCAGCTTGGGACAGGAACAGTTCTTC	CASSLGQEQFF	-	TRBV5-1	-	TRBJ2-1
TGTGCCAGCAGCCCCCAGGCCAGGACCTACGAGCAGTACTTC	CASSPQARTYEQYF	once	TRBV3-1/TRBV3-2	-	TRBJ2-7
TGTGCCTGGAGTCGGGGACTAGCGGGAGGGCCCGATAAGCAGTTCTTC	CAWSRGLAGGPDKQFF	-	TRBV30	TRBD2	TRBJ2-1
TGTGCCAGCAGCCTCAGGGTTGGGTCTGGAAACACCATATATTTT	CASSLRVGSGNTIYF	few	TRBV14	-	TRBJ1-3
TGTGCCAGTTATAGCGGGAGAGGCTACGAGCAGTACTTC	CASYSGRGYEQYF	-	TRBV2	TRBD2	TRBJ2-7
TGTGCCAGCAGCCCTAGGTACTATGGCTACACCTTC	CASSPRYYGYTF	-	TRBV7-9	-	TRBJ1-2
TGCGCCAGCCGGACTGGGTCCTACGAGCAGTACTTC	CASRTGSYEQYF	-	TRBV5-1	-	TRBJ2-7
TGTGCCAGCTCGCGACAGGGGGACAATCAGCCCCAGCATTTT	CASSRQGDNQPQHF	-	TRBV18	TRBD1	TRBJ1-5
TGCGCCAGCACCTCCAGGACAGGTGAACACGAGCAGTACTTC	CASTSRTGEHEQYF	few	TRBV5-1	TRBD1	TRBJ2-7
TGTGCCAGCTCACCCGAGTGGGCGGGGGTCCGTACCCAGTACTTC	CASSPEWAGVRTQYF	few	TRBV18	TRBD2	TRBJ2-5
TGTGCCAGCAGTGACGGTCCCCGGACAGGGGGCCCGAAGCCCCAGCATTTT	CASSDGPRTGGPKPQHF	-	TRBV6-1	TRBD1	TRBJ1-5
TGTGCCAGCGCCACAGGGGGTTGGACTAATGAAAAACTGTTTTTT	CASATGGWTNEKLFF	-	TRBV6-5	TRBD1	TRBJ1-4
TGTGCCAGCAGCAAATTTTTGGACAGAGAAGAGACCCAGTACTTC	CASSKFLDREETQYF	-	TRBV11-3	-	TRBJ2-5
TGTGCCAGCAGCCAAGATGGAAGACCCGGGACCCCGGAGGGCTATGGCTACACCTTC	CASSQDGRPGTPEGYGYTF	once	TRBV4-2	-	TRBJ1-2
TGTGCCAGTAGTATAAGCGGGGGCTCCTCTGCGAGCTACACCTTC	CASSISGGSSASYTF	-	TRBV19	-	TRBJ1-2
TGTGCCAGCCGAGCGACCAGGAGGGACAATGAGCAGTTCTTC	CASRATRRDNEQFF	-	TRBV11-3	-	TRBJ2-1
TGTGCCTGGGGTCGGCAGGGGGCTGCTAATGAAAAACTGTTTTTT	CAWGRQGAANEKLFF	-	TRBV30	TRBD1	TRBJ1-4
TGTGCCAGCAGCCTTTTGAGCGGGAGCTCCCCAGATACGCAGTATTTT	CASSLLSGSSPDTQYF	-	TRBV11-3	TRBD2	TRBJ2-3
TGTGCCAGCCGAAGCGGTGGGGAGTATTATGGCTACACCTTC	CASRSGGEYYGYTF	-	TRBV6-6	-	TRBJ1-2
TGTGCCAGCAGTTGGTCCAAAGCAACCGGGGAGCTGTTTTTT	CASSWSKATGELFF	-	TRBV6-5	-	TRBJ2-2
TGTGCCAGCAGCTTAGCCCGGGAGCGTGGGACCCAGTACTTC	CASSLARERGTQYF	-	TRBV11-2	-	TRBJ2-5
TGTGCCAGCCGGGGCCGGGACAGGGGGGACGATGAGCAGTTCTTC	CASRGRDRGDDEQFF	-	TRBV6-4	TRBD1	TRBJ2-1
TGCGCCAGCAGCTTGACCCCTCTCGCCAGCTCTGGGGCCAACGTCCTGACTTTC	CASSLTPLASSGANVLTF	-	TRBV5-1	-	TRBJ2-6
TGTGCCAGCAGCCACCGGGGGGGACGGACCCTCTACGAGCAGTACTTC	CASSHRGGRTLYEQYF	-	TRBV13	TRBD2	TRBJ2-7
TGTGCCATCAGAGAGGACACCGACCGGCCTTGGGAGCAGTTCTTC	CAIREDTDRPWEQFF	-	TRBV10-3	-	TRBJ2-1